This entry lists 21 T cell receptor beta chains sequenced from one sample in a study of T cells in Graves' hyperthyroidism and ophthalmopathy. RNA transcripts served as the template for amplifying TCR beta CDR3 regions. First-round RT-PCR of the TCR CDR3 relied on the HTBI primer set. TCRdb reanalysed the multiplex PCR reads using MiXCR and keeps one entry per CDR3 protein. The sample lists about 400,000 distinct CDR3 sequences, 15% to 19% occurring once. Sequencing input: blood. All receptors derive from a woman between 18 and 30 years old with Graves' hyperthyroidism.

At least ten counts were recorded for this clonotype. The rearrangement joins TRBV28 to TRBJ1-5, with a tentative D call TRBD1 (5 bases). The CDR3 spans 15 residues. The V and J ends lost 4 bases and 3 bases respectively, with 13 bases between them. Per germline, CDR1 MDHEN and CDR2 SYDVKM. The CDR3 DNA is TGTGCCAGCAGTTCACCGGGACGGGACAATCAGCCCCAGCATTTT. Amino acid sequence: CASSSPGRDNQPQHF.

This clonotype was counted at least ten times. This chain uses TRBV2 with TRBJ1-1, with unresolved D. The CDR3 extends over 15 amino acids. Germline CDR1 is SNHLY and CDR2 is FYNNEI. With 1 base removed from V and 1 base from J, the gap between germline ends came to 10 bases. CDR3 protein: CASSEVMVKNTEAFF. Here the CDR3 DNA reads TGTGCCAGCAGTGAAGTGATGGTAAAGAACACTGAAGCTTTCTTT.

This clonotype was seen repeatedly, ten times or more. This chain links TRBV18 with TRBJ2-1, with D possibly TRBD2 on 6 matching bases. The V gene lost 3 bases and the J gene lost 9 bases, with 12 bases spanning the gap. The CDR3 extends over 13 amino acids. CDR1 is KGHSH and CDR2 is LQKENI in the germline V gene. CDR3 in amino acids: CASSPSSEGEQFF. The CDR3 nucleotides read TGTGCCAGCTCACCGTCTTCGGAGGGTGAGCAGTTCTTC.

This rearrangement joins TRBV6-2 or TRBV6-3 to TRBJ2-3; no clear D. V dropped 7 bases and J dropped 2 bases, with 10 bases sitting between them. CDR3 length: 13 residues. CDR1 is MNHEY, CDR2 SVGEGT, per germline. CDR3 in amino acids: CASIGPNTDTQYF. The DNA of the CDR3 is TGTGCCAGCATCGGGCCTAACACAGATACGCAGTATTTT.

This clonotype was seen repeatedly, ten times or more. The chain recombines TRBV5-6 with TRBJ2-1; 7 bases agree with TRBD1. Germline V gene sequence: CDR1 SGHDT, CDR2 YYEEEE. The junction had 10 bases not matched to a gene; V was cut back by 3 bases and J by 7 bases. This CDR3 region has 15 residues. In DNA form, the CDR3 reads TGTGCCAGCAGCTCCTTGGACAGGAAGGTAAATGAGCAGTTCTTC. Translation gives CASSSLDRKVNEQFF. The variable domain in full, with the rest retrieved from reference TRBV5-6 and TRBJ2-1, is DAGVTQSPTHLIKTRGQQVTLRCSPKSGHDTVSWYQQALGQGPQFIFQYYEEEERQRGNFPDRFSGHQFPNYSSELNVNALLLGDSALYLCASSSLDRKVNEQFFGPGTRLTVL.

In the case of this clonotype: One junction end does not reproduce the germline sequence, and a read error may be involved. The gene calls are TRBV29-1 and TRBJ2-7; D is perhaps TRBD2 (6 bases). The germline V gene has CDR1 SQVTM and CDR2 ANQGSEA. This CDR3 has 13 amino acids. The CDR3 DNA reads TGCAGCGCCTTGGCAGGGAGGACCTACGAGCAGTGCTTC. Protein product: CSALAGRTYEQCF.

This clonotype has at least ten counts. J is TRBJ1-1 and V is TRBV3-1; D gene ambiguous. Germline lookup yields CDR1 LGHDT and CDR2 YNNKEL (reference sequence). The V end lost 4 bases, the J end lost 6 bases, and 9 bases lay between the germline ends. The CDR3 extends over 12 amino acids. The CDR3 loop reads CASSLEGSEAFF. Here the CDR3 DNA reads TGTGCCAGCAGCCTTGAGGGCTCTGAAGCTTTCTTT.

This clonotype has just a few counts. J is TRBJ2-5 and V is TRBV20-1; D is perhaps TRBD2 (6 bases). Trimming took off 0 bases at V and 12 bases at J, with 20 bases between the two ends. From germline, CDR1 is DFQATT and CDR2 SNEGSKA (reference sequence). The CDR3 sequence is 14 residues long. The CDR3 loop reads CSARDLQYGREEYF. CDR3 bases: TGCAGTGCTAGAGATCTACAGTACGGGCGGGAAGAGTACTTC.

In this sample, this clonotype turned up many times. The J gene is TRBJ2-1, the V gene TRBV11-2; no definite D call. The CDR3 is 15 residues long. Trimming took 5 bases from V and 1 from J, leaving 12 bases between them. Germline CDR1 reads SGHAT; CDR2 reads FQNNGV. The CDR3 bases are TGTGCCAGCAGCGAAGGGATAGCTTCCTACAATGAGCAGTTCTTC. This gives the protein CASSEGIASYNEQFF.

In its sample, this clonotype was seen a few times. Being one base from a much bigger clone, this may be a read error. The rearrangement uses TRBV7-3 and TRBJ2-7; possible D gene TRBD1, 5 bases. The CDR3 has 14 amino acids. Germline V gene sequence: CDR1 SGHTA, CDR2 FQGTGA. The CDR3 region is CTSSLHQGPYEQYF. The DNA of the CDR3 is TGTACCAGCAGCTTACACCAGGGTCCCTACGAGCAGTACTTC.

The chain carries TRBV4-1 and TRBJ1-2; D gene unclear. The V and J ends lost 3 bases and 3 bases respectively, with 8 bases between them. This CDR3 is 13 amino acids long. The germline V gene encodes CDR1 MGHRA and CDR2 YSYEKL. CDR3 coding DNA: TGCGCCAGCAGCCACCCCGGAGACTATGGCTACACCTTC. Translating it yields CASSHPGDYGYTF.

The chain recombines TRBV20-1 with TRBJ2-3, with 9 bases aligning to TRBD2. The CDR3 is 16 residues long. Trimming cost V 6 bases and J 2 bases; bases outside gene matches: 12. Germline loops: CDR1 DFQATT, CDR2 SNEGSKA (reference sequence). The DNA for the CDR3 is TGCAGTGCCTCCCTTCGGCTAGCGGGATCCACAGATACGCAGTATTTT. The encoded protein is CSASLRLAGSTDTQYF.

The J gene is TRBJ2-2, the V gene TRBV4-2; the match to TRBD1 covers 9 bases. Germline V gives CDR1 LGHNA, CDR2 YNFKEQ. Trimming cost V 6 bases and J 0 bases; bases outside gene matches: 5. The CDR3 length is 16 residues. CDR3 sequence reads: CASSNTGGPNTGELFF. Written as DNA, the CDR3 is TGTGCCAGCAGTAACACAGGGGGCCCGAACACCGGGGAGCTGTTTTTT.

This clonotype was seen ten or more times. The chain couples TRBV2 to TRBJ2-7; no reliable D call. V lost 8 bases, J lost 2 bases, and 7 bases lay in between. Germline V gene lookup returns CDR1 SNHLY and CDR2 FYNNEI. CDR3 size: 11 residues. This CDR3 reads CASGQAYEQYF. For the CDR3, the DNA is TGTGCCAGCGGGCAGGCCTACGAGCAGTACTTC. The full variable domain, its missing parts supplied by reference TRBV2 and TRBJ2-7, is EPEVTQTPSHQVTQMGQEVILRCVPISNHLYFYWYRQILGQKVEFLVSFYNNEISEKSEIFDDQFSVERPDGSNFTLKIRSTKLEDSAMYFCASGQAYEQYFGPGTRLTVT.

Turning to this clonotype: An end of the junction does not agree with germline; a read error may underlie this. The J gene is TRBJ2-1, the V gene TRBV14; D unresolved. CDR1 is SGHDN and CDR2 is FVKESK in the germline V gene. There are 12 residues in the CDR3. CDR3 in DNA: TGTGCCAGCAGTAATCTTCCCAATGAGCAGCTCTTC. Protein: CASSNLPNEQLF. The variable domain in full, completed from reference TRBV14 and TRBJ2-1, reads EAGVTQFPSHSVIEKGQTVTLRCDPISGHDNLYWYRRVMGKEIKFLLHFVKESKQDESGMPNNRFLAERTGGTYSTLKVQPAELEDSGVYFCASSNLPNEQLFGPGTRLTVL.

DNA of the CDR3: TGCGCCAGCAGCCAAGGACTAGCGGGGGCGGGTTCCTACAATGAGCAGTTCTTC. The encoded protein is CASSQGLAGAGSYNEQFF. V is TRBV4-3 and J is TRBJ2-1, with TRBD2 matching over 12 bases. In germline, CDR1 is LGHNA, CDR2 YSLEER. J was trimmed by 1 base and V by 1 base; bases with no gene match: 5. This CDR3 has 18 residues.

This chain connects TRBV11-2 to TRBJ1-6; D is perhaps TRBD1 (5 bases). V was pared by 8 bases and J by 6 bases, with 20 bases between. The germline CDR1 and CDR2 sequences are SGHAT and FQNNGV. The CDR3 has 16 amino acids. This CDR3 is CASAYQRGGGNSPLHF. The CDR3 region has the DNA TGTGCCAGCGCCTACCAACGGGGGGGAGGTAATTCACCCCTCCACTTT.

This clonotype has only a few counts. A junction end diverges from the germline sequence, so it may reflect a read error. This sequence joins TRBV6-2 or TRBV6-3 and TRBJ2-7; TRBD1 matches 11 bases. CDR3 length: 15 residues. Germline CDR1 MNHEY, CDR2 SVGEGT. CDR3 bases: TGTACCAGCACCGACACCGGGACAGGGGGATACGAGCAGTACTTC. Translating it yields CTSTDTGTGGYEQYF.

V gene TRBV7-9 combines with J gene TRBJ1-4; 7 bases map to TRBD1. CDR1 and CDR2 (germline): SEHNR, FQNEAQ (reference sequence). The CDR3 runs to 15 residues. The V and J ends lost 5 bases and 6 bases, in that order; junction bases with no gene match: 9. CDR3 nucleotides: TGTGCCAGCAGCCCGGAGGAGGGGGCGGATGAAAAACTGTTTTTT. Translation: CASSPEEGADEKLFF.

This clonotype occurred many times. This sequence joins TRBV29-1 and TRBJ2-3, with D unresolved. Germline lookup yields CDR1 SQVTM and CDR2 ANQGSEA. The CDR3 covers 10 residues. Trimming removed 3 bases from V and 5 bases from J, with 3 bases in between. The CDR3 loop is CSVEEDTQYF. In nucleotides, the CDR3 is TGCAGCGTTGAGGAAGATACGCAGTATTTT.

Only a few counts were recorded for this clonotype. The chain uses TRBV9 and TRBJ2-1; TRBD2 matches 7 bases. The CDR3 runs to 16 residues. Germline V gives CDR1 SGDLS, CDR2 YYNGEE. The trim removed 3 bases at V and 5 bases at J, leaving 11 bases unmatched. CDR3 DNA sequence: TGTGCCAGCAGCGGGGGTGGTGGGAGGGCCGACAATGAGCAGTTCTTC. This gives the protein CASSGGGGRADNEQFF.